Below are 28 T cell receptor beta chains sequenced from a single sample in a study of response to subunit inactivated influenza vaccine (dated by TCRdb to the late 2010s). The library relied on RT-PCR. Sequencing took place on an Illumina HiSeq 2500. The public sequencing data were trimmed at Q25 with fastp and processed into clonotypes with MiXCR by TCRdb, which kept only in-frame beta chains. Each CDR3 protein appears once, grouped with its most common genes and DNA. The sample records around 320,000 distinct CDR3 sequences, approximately 23% of which are singletons. The ten largest clones add up to about a tenth of the sample. This specimen consisted of PBMCs from blood, obtained 21 months after vaccination. The receptor set was obtained from a man in his fifties or sixties who received an inactivated influenza vaccine. Donor details come from another sample of the same person, matched by shared clones.

CDR3 sequence: CASSQVVGGTGADTEAFF. DNA for the CDR3: TGTGCCAGCAGCCAAGTCGTGGGAGGGACGGGGGCGGACACTGAAGCTTTCTTT. The chain is built from TRBV4-2 and TRBJ1-1; tentatively, D is TRBD1 (6 bases). The CDR3 extends over 18 amino acids. With 1 base removed from V and 3 bases from J, the gap between germline ends came to 21 bases. Germline V gene lookup returns CDR1 LGHNA and CDR2 YNFKEQ.

The gene calls are TRBV6-6 and TRBJ1-4; tentative D call: TRBD1 (6 bases). CDR3 length: 12 amino acids. Trimming removed 8 bases at V and 5 bases at J, with 9 bases between. The V gene's germline CDR1 is MNHNY and CDR2 SVGAGI (reference sequence). The CDR3: CASRDINEKLFF. CDR3 DNA sequence: TGTGCCAGCCGGGACATCAATGAAAAACTGTTTTTT.

This clonotype was detected ten times or more. The chain uses TRBV3-1 and TRBJ1-1; tentatively, D is TRBD1 (5 bases). Germline values: CDR1 LGHDT, CDR2 YNNKEL (reference sequence). The V gene lost 7 bases and the J gene lost 1 base, with 10 bases spanning the gap. This CDR3 has 13 amino acids. In nucleotides, the CDR3 is TGTGCCAGCACCCGGACATCGAACACTGAAGCTTTCTTT. Protein: CASTRTSNTEAFF.

This clonotype was recorded a few times. DNA of the CDR3: TGCAGTGCTAGAGTCGGCAGTAACTATGGCTACACCTTC. Residues: CSARVGSNYGYTF. The V and J genes are TRBV20-1 and TRBJ1-2; D call uncertain. Trimming cost V 1 base and J 1 base, with 7 bases left between them. This CDR3 is 13 amino acids long. CDR1 DFQATT and CDR2 SNEGSKA come from the germline V gene (reference sequence).

V and J are TRBV27 and TRBJ2-7; D may be TRBD1 (5 bases). The CDR3 runs 11 residues. Germline values: CDR1 MNHEY, CDR2 SMNVEV (reference sequence). Trimming took off 8 bases at V and 7 bases at J, with 12 bases between the two ends. The CDR3 reads CASGASLEQYF. CDR3 DNA: TGTGCCAGCGGGGCGAGCCTGGAGCAGTACTTC.

This clonotype was recorded a few times. V usage is TRBV20-1 and J usage is TRBJ2-1; D perhaps matches TRBD1 (6 bases). The CDR3 has 16 residues. CDR1 is DFQATT and CDR2 is SNEGSKA in the germline V gene (reference sequence). V was pared by 1 base and J by 2 bases, with 15 bases between. CDR3 DNA: TGCAGTGCTAGAGTGAGGGGGAGTTTAACCTACAATGAGCAGTTCTTC. It yields the protein CSARVRGSLTYNEQFF.

The rearrangement uses TRBV6-5 and TRBJ1-6; D possibly corresponds to TRBD1 (6 bases). The CDR3 spans 14 residues. V was trimmed by 0 bases and J by 7 bases, leaving 7 bases between them. The germline V gene encodes CDR1 MNHEY and CDR2 SVGAGI. This CDR3 reads CASSYSDRNSPLHF. The CDR3 region has the DNA TGTGCCAGCAGTTACTCGGACAGAAATTCACCCCTCCACTTT.

The chain joins TRBV25-1 to TRBJ2-3; D not certain. CDR3 size: 14 residues. Germline CDR1 MGHDK, CDR2 SYGVNS. The V gene lost 2 bases and the J gene lost 3 bases, with 9 bases spanning the gap. The CDR3 region is CASSEPSKTDTQYF. The CDR3 DNA reads TGTGCCAGCAGTGAACCCTCAAAAACAGATACGCAGTATTTT. Together with reference TRBV25-1 and TRBJ2-3, the CDR3 gives the full variable domain: EADIYQTPRYLVIGTGKKITLECSQTMGHDKMYWYQQDPGMELHLIHYSYGVNSTEKGDLSSESTVSRIRTEHFPLTLESARPSHTSQYLCASSEPSKTDTQYFGPGTRLTVL.

V gene TRBV7-2 combines with J gene TRBJ2-7, with TRBD1 identical over 8 bases. The CDR3 is 13 residues long. In germline, CDR1 is SGHTA, CDR2 FQGNSA. The J segment lost 9 bases and the V segment lost 4 bases, leaving 8 bases of the junction unmatched. CDR3 residues: CASSSQDRVRQYF. The CDR3 DNA is TGTGCCAGCAGCTCCCAGGACAGGGTACGGCAGTACTTC.

This clonotype was seen more than once but under ten times. This sequence joins TRBV6-1 and TRBJ1-2, with D possibly TRBD1 on 5 matching bases. The CDR3 extends over 12 amino acids. Trimming stripped 3 bases from V and 6 bases from J, with 8 bases between. Germline V CDR1 and CDR2: MNHNS, SASEGT. The CDR3 nucleotides read TGTGCCAGCAGTGAGGTCAGGGATGGCTACACCTTC. Residues: CASSEVRDGYTF.

The table lists this clonotype with many counts. The V call is TRBV15, the J call TRBJ1-1; a possible D gene is TRBD1 (5 bases). CDR1 and CDR2 from the germline V gene are LNHNV and YYDKDF (reference sequence). The CDR3 totals 16 residues. Trimming stripped 0 bases from V and 4 bases from J, with 15 bases between. CDR3 protein: CATSRDLGHSLTEAFF. For the CDR3, the DNA is TGTGCCACCAGCAGAGATCTCGGACATTCGCTCACTGAAGCTTTCTTT.

This clonotype showed up just a few times. This chain uses TRBV27 with TRBJ1-6, with TRBD1 matching over 9 bases. With V trimmed by 4 bases and J by 10 bases, 5 bases remained unmatched. There are 14 residues in the CDR3. CDR1 and CDR2 from the germline V gene are MNHEY and SMNVEV (reference sequence). This CDR3 is CASSSGTGPSPLHF. Written as DNA, the CDR3 is TGTGCCAGCAGTTCCGGGACAGGGCCCTCACCCCTCCACTTT.

V is TRBV6-1 and J is TRBJ2-3; 14 nucleotides line up with TRBD2. V lost 5 bases to trimming and J lost 4 bases; unmatched junction nucleotides: 8. Germline V CDR1 and CDR2: MNHNS, SASEGT. The CDR3 sequence is 17 residues long. The CDR3 nucleotides are TGTGCCAGCAGTCCAAGGGGACTAGCGGGGGAGGCAGATACGCAGTATTTT. Its protein product is CASSPRGLAGEADTQYF.

This clonotype came up a few times. This chain joins TRBV28 and TRBJ1-1, with D perhaps matching TRBD1 (5 bases). Trimming removed 3 bases from V and 3 bases from J, with 14 bases in between. Germline V gives CDR1 MDHEN, CDR2 SYDVKM. CDR3 size: 15 residues. The DNA for the CDR3 is TGTGCCAGCAGTTTTCGGTCTCGGGGGTACACTGAAGCTTTCTTT. Its protein is CASSFRSRGYTEAFF.

The V and J genes are TRBV6-2 or TRBV6-3 and TRBJ2-3; 9 positions agree with TRBD2. Germline V gives CDR1 MNHEY, CDR2 SVGEGT. The V segment lost 4 bases and the J segment 4 bases; nucleotides outside the gene matches: 6. The CDR3 is 15 residues long. CDR3 sequence reads: CASSWTSEGADTQYF. DNA for the CDR3: TGTGCCAGCAGTTGGACTAGCGAGGGGGCAGATACGCAGTATTTT.

CDR3: CALGVGEEQFF. The CDR3 DNA is TGTGCCCTAGGGGTAGGGGAGGAGCAGTTCTTC. This chain joins TRBV7-9 and TRBJ2-1; tentatively, D is TRBD1 or TRBD2 (5 bases each). This CDR3 spans 11 amino acids. Germline-derived CDR1 and CDR2 are SEHNR and FQNEAQ (reference sequence). V was trimmed by 11 bases and J by 10 bases, leaving 15 bases between them. The full variable domain, in which reference TRBV7-9 and TRBJ2-1 provide the parts outside the CDR3, is DTGVSQNPRHKITKRGQNVTFRCDPISEHNRLYWYRQTLGQGPEFLTYFQNEAQLEKSRLLSDRFSAERPKGSFSTLEIQRTEQGDSAMYLCALGVGEEQFFGPGTRLTVL.

This clonotype was recorded at least ten times. The gene calls are TRBV6-5 and TRBJ2-5, with 8 bases fitting TRBD2. Per the germline V gene, CDR1 is MNHEY and CDR2 is SVGAGI. Trimming removed 2 bases from V and 5 bases from J; junction bases left unmatched: 16. There are 18 residues in the CDR3. The CDR3 DNA is TGTGCCAGCAGTTACGGTGGTGGTTGGGCGGGGGGCCGGGAGACCCAGTACTTC. Amino acids: CASSYGGGWAGGRETQYF.

The V and J genes are TRBV27 and TRBJ1-2; possibly TRBD1 for D (6 bases). Trimming removed 5 bases at V and 4 bases at J, with 26 bases between. This CDR3 is built from 18 residues. In germline, CDR1 is MNHEY, CDR2 SMNVEV (reference sequence). The CDR3 loop reads CASSPQWQGSRSGYGYTF. The CDR3 DNA reads as TGTGCCAGCAGTCCCCAATGGCAGGGGTCCCGTTCTGGCTATGGCTACACCTTC.

CDR3 in amino acids: CAISMDRGTGNTIYF. CDR3 DNA: TGTGCCATCAGTATGGACAGGGGCACTGGAAACACCATATATTTT. The gene calls are TRBV10-3 and TRBJ1-3, with 9 bases lining up with TRBD1. Germline assignment: CDR1 ENHRY and CDR2 SYGVKD. After removal of 5 bases from V and 2 bases from J, the junction contained 4 bases not matched to a gene. CDR3 size: 15 residues.

This clonotype was seen only a few times. V usage is TRBV19 and J usage is TRBJ1-6; D may be TRBD1 (5 bases). Germline loops: CDR1 LNHDA, CDR2 SQIVND (reference sequence). V lost 5 bases and J lost 8, with 19 bases in between. The CDR3 length is 16 residues. This CDR3 is CASSRGGAATYSPLHF. The CDR3 nucleotides are TGTGCCAGTAGTCGCGGAGGGGCGGCGACTTATTCACCCCTCCACTTT.

The sample holds a few counts of this clonotype. The chain employs TRBV6-2 or TRBV6-3 and TRBJ2-1; possibly TRBD2 for D (6 bases). CDR3 length: 16 amino acids. Germline V lookup: CDR1 MNHEY, CDR2 SVGEGT. Trimming cost V 1 base and J 6 bases, with 16 bases left between them. The CDR3 reads CASSYLRGFPGNEQFF. Here the CDR3 DNA reads TGTGCCAGCAGTTACTTGCGGGGCTTCCCTGGCAATGAGCAGTTCTTC.

This clonotype was seen only a few times. This rearrangement joins TRBV29-1 to TRBJ2-2; D remains ambiguous. V lost 4 bases and J lost 6, with 6 bases in between. CDR1 is SQVTM and CDR2 is ANQGSEA in the germline V gene. CDR3 length equals 11 residues. DNA of the CDR3: TGCAGCGTTGGGAAGGCCGGGGAGCTGTTTTTT. Translated: CSVGKAGELFF.

V gene TRBV3-1 combines with J gene TRBJ2-5; perhaps D is TRBD1 or TRBD2 (5 bases each). The ends were cut back, 1 base at V and 2 bases at J, with 11 bases in the middle. This CDR3 comprises 15 residues. Germline CDR1 LGHDT, CDR2 YNNKEL (reference sequence). In DNA, the CDR3 is TGTGCCAGCAGCCAAGGGCCGGGGCGACAAGAGACCCAGTACTTC. Its translation is CASSQGPGRQETQYF.

This clonotype has ten or more counts. The chain carries TRBV9 and TRBJ1-1; 7 nucleotides match TRBD1. Germline-derived CDR1 and CDR2 are SGDLS and YYNGEE. The length of the CDR3 is 14 residues. The trim removed 3 bases at V and 2 bases at J, leaving 4 bases unmatched. CDR3 nucleotide sequence: TGTGCCAGCAGCGACCGGGACAGAAACACTGAAGCTTTCTTT. Translation gives CASSDRDRNTEAFF.

This rearrangement joins TRBV9 to TRBJ1-3, with a tentative D call TRBD1 (6 bases). This CDR3 comprises 14 residues. The germline CDR1 and CDR2 sequences are SGDLS and YYNGEE. The V and J ends lost 0 bases and 7 bases respectively, with 11 bases between them. CDR3 DNA: TGTGCCAGCAGCGTAGGTCGGCAGGGGAACACCATATATTTT. The encoded protein is CASSVGRQGNTIYF.

The chain has TRBV6-1 and TRBJ2-7, with D possibly being TRBD2 (6 bases). This CDR3 region has 14 residues. From germline, CDR1 is MNHNS and CDR2 SASEGT. With 3 bases removed from V and 2 bases from J, the gap between germline ends came to 11 bases. CDR3 coding DNA: TGTGCCAGCAGTGAGGGACTGATACCCTACGAGCAGTACTTC. This encodes CASSEGLIPYEQYF.

In its sample, this clonotype was seen a few times. The CDR3 DNA reads as TGTGCCAGTAGTATTGTTGGCAGAACCTACGAGCAGTACTTC. Amino acids: CASSIVGRTYEQYF. The chain links TRBV19 to TRBJ2-7, with unresolved D. The CDR3 has 14 residues. V lost 3 bases and J 2 bases, leaving 11 bases between the germline ends. Looked up from germline, CDR1 is LNHDA and CDR2 is SQIVND (reference sequence).

The J gene is TRBJ1-6, the V gene TRBV20-1; the D gene is possibly TRBD1 (5 bases). CDR1 and CDR2 from the germline V gene are DFQATT and SNEGSKA (reference sequence). Trimming stripped 3 bases from V and 0 bases from J, with 27 bases between. CDR3 length equals 21 residues. CDR3 nucleotides: TGCAGTGCTAGGCCTCGGACTGGACCGGGACCCCCGAGCTCCTATAATTCACCCCTCCACTTT. It codes for CSARPRTGPGPPSSYNSPLHF.